A single sample is the source of the 19 T cell receptor beta chains below, sequenced in a study of blood T cell repertoires in COVID-19. Assay: immunoSEQ multiplex PCR; the TCRdb copy retains only in-frame clones and omits some. The sample has approximately 160,000 clones, approximately 80% seen once. Sequencing was performed on PBMCs or T cells enriched from blood (not recorded which). The receptors were gathered from a woman between 50 and 59 years old who had recovered from COVID-19.

J is TRBJ2-5 and V is TRBV2, with 8 bases fitting TRBD1. Germline assignment: CDR1 SNHLY and CDR2 FYNNEI. The ends lost 4 bases at V and 5 bases at J; junction bases unmatched: 9. The CDR3 is 15 amino acids. CDR3 in amino acids: CASSGSRGPVETQYF. CDR3 in DNA: TGTGCCAGCAGTGGGTCCAGGGGGCCCGTCGAGACCCAGTACTTC. Based on the CDR3 plus reference TRBV2 and TRBJ2-5, the full variable domain is EPEVTQTPSHQVTQMGQEVILRCVPISNHLYFYWYRQILGQKVEFLVSFYNNEISEKSEIFDDQFSVERPDGSNFTLKIRSTKLEDSAMYFCASSGSRGPVETQYFGPGTRLLVL.

This chain connects TRBV4-1 to TRBJ2-1; 14 nucleotides align to TRBD2. The CDR3 runs 17 residues. Looked up from germline, CDR1 is MGHRA and CDR2 is YSYEKL. The junction had 8 bases not matched to a gene; V was cut back by 3 bases and J by 7 bases. The CDR3 spells CASSQAGTSGSLNEQFF. The DNA of the CDR3 is TGCGCCAGCAGCCAGGCCGGGACTAGCGGGAGTCTGAATGAGCAGTTCTTC.

This rearrangement joins TRBV19 to TRBJ2-3; D might be TRBD1 (7 bases). CDR3 length: 20 amino acids. The germline V gene has CDR1 LNHDA and CDR2 SQIVND (reference sequence). V was cut by 0 bases and J by 5 bases, with 27 bases left in between. The CDR3 region is CASSIDHPPFNRQGGDTQYF. The CDR3 DNA reads as TGTGCCAGTAGTATAGATCACCCTCCCTTTAACCGACAGGGAGGAGATACGCAGTATTTT.

The V call is TRBV6-5, the J call TRBJ1-6; D might be TRBD1 (6 bases). The CDR3 has 15 residues. CDR1 is MNHEY, CDR2 SVGAGI, per germline. The V and J ends lost 6 bases and 5 bases respectively, with 14 bases between them. The CDR3 DNA is TGTGCCAGCAGCTTTACAGGGTTAGATAATTCACCCCTCCACTTT. It codes for CASSFTGLDNSPLHF.

V gene TRBV9 combines with J gene TRBJ1-1; a weak D match, TRBD1 (5 bases). The CDR3 runs 13 residues. Per the germline V gene, CDR1 is SGDLS and CDR2 is YYNGEE. Trimming pared 2 bases from V and 10 bases from J, leaving 15 bases between. CDR3 coding DNA: TGTGCCAGCAGCGTTTTCCCGGGGGTTCGAGCTTTCTTT. This sequence encodes CASSVFPGVRAFF. The full variable domain, in which reference TRBV9 and TRBJ1-1 provide the parts outside the CDR3, is DSGVTQTPKHLITATGQRVTLRCSPRSGDLSVYWYQQSLDQGLQFLIQYYNGEERAKGNILERFSAQQFPDLHSELNLSSLELGDSALYFCASSVFPGVRAFFGQGTRLTVV.

The chain couples TRBV9 to TRBJ1-3; D possibly corresponds to TRBD1 (6 bases). The CDR3 consists of 15 residues. V lost 0 bases, J lost 2 bases, and 9 bases lay in between. Germline lookup yields CDR1 SGDLS and CDR2 YYNGEE. Here the CDR3 DNA reads TGTGCCAGCAGCGTAGACAGGGAAGCTGGAAACACCATATATTTT. Translated: CASSVDREAGNTIYF.

This chain links TRBV7-6 with TRBJ2-7, with D perhaps matching TRBD2 (5 bases). The CDR3 runs 15 residues. Germline V lookup: CDR1 SGHVS, CDR2 FNYEAQ. The V and J ends lost 4 bases and 6 bases respectively, with 19 bases between them. This CDR3 reads CASSSGSQDLPEQYF. CDR3 nucleotide sequence: TGTGCCAGCAGCTCGGGGTCGCAGGACCTCCCCGAGCAGTACTTC.

The rearrangement joins TRBV3-1 (or the pseudogene TRBV3-2) to TRBJ2-7; TRBD2 agrees at 8 bases. The V and J ends lost 4 bases and 0 bases, in that order; junction bases with no gene match: 5. Per the germline V gene, CDR1 is LGHDT and CDR2 is YNNKEL (reference sequence). The CDR3 has 15 residues. The chain's CDR3 is CASSRLSGSSYEQYF. The CDR3 DNA is TGTGCCAGCAGCCGTCTCAGCGGGAGCTCCTACGAGCAGTACTTC.

The rearrangement links TRBV4-3 to TRBJ1-4; the match to TRBD1 covers 8 bases. J was trimmed by 8 bases and V by 6 bases; bases with no gene match: 8. The germline gives CDR1 LGHNA, CDR2 YSLEER. This CDR3 contains 14 residues. CDR3 protein: CASSDRGGYEKLFF. The CDR3, as DNA: TGCGCCAGCAGTGACAGGGGAGGGTACGAAAAACTGTTTTTT.

The chain employs TRBV5-1 and TRBJ2-7, with D tentatively TRBD1 (5 bases). Germline-derived CDR1 and CDR2 are SGHRS and YFSETQ. The CDR3 length is 13 residues. The germline V and J ends were trimmed by 7 bases and 0 bases, with 11 bases remaining between them. The CDR3 reads CASRTRSSYEQYF. DNA of the CDR3: TGCGCCAGCCGGACACGTAGCTCCTACGAGCAGTACTTC.

The rearrangement joins TRBV9 to TRBJ1-2, with TRBD1 matching over 7 bases. The J segment lost 4 bases and the V segment lost 7 bases, leaving 10 bases of the junction unmatched. Germline V gene sequence: CDR1 SGDLS, CDR2 YYNGEE. The CDR3 has 14 amino acids. For the CDR3, the DNA is TGTGCCAGCGCCCGACAGGGAACTCCCTATGGCTACACCTTC. Protein sequence: CASARQGTPYGYTF.

V gene TRBV2 combines with J gene TRBJ2-1; the D gene is possibly TRBD2 (6 bases). The CDR3 runs to 13 residues. V was pared by 7 bases and J by 9 bases, with 16 bases between. CDR1 is SNHLY, CDR2 FYNNEI, per germline. CDR3 nucleotide sequence: TGTGCCAGCAAAAGGGCCCCGGAGGGTGAGCAGTTCTTC. This translates into CASKRAPEGEQFF. The variable domain in full, completed from reference TRBV2 and TRBJ2-1, reads EPEVTQTPSHQVTQMGQEVILRCVPISNHLYFYWYRQILGQKVEFLVSFYNNEISEKSEIFDDQFSVERPDGSNFTLKIRSTKLEDSAMYFCASKRAPEGEQFFGPGTRLTVL.

This chain uses TRBV5-5 with TRBJ1-5, with 7 bases identical to TRBD1. V was clipped by 4 bases and J by 4 bases; unmatched bases: 8. Germline V gives CDR1 SGHKS, CDR2 YYEKEE (reference sequence). The CDR3 has 15 residues. For the CDR3, the DNA is TGTGCCAGCAGCCCGGAGGGGGCGGAAAATCAGCCCCAGCATTTT. Translation gives CASSPEGAENQPQHF.

This clone was seen more than once but under ten times. The V and J genes are TRBV7-9 and TRBJ1-4; 8 nucleotides agree with TRBD1. Germline CDR1 SEHNR, CDR2 FQNEAQ (reference sequence). V lost 3 bases to trimming and J lost 8 bases; unmatched junction nucleotides: 8. The CDR3 is 15 amino acids. Here the CDR3 DNA reads TGTGCCAGCAGCTTGCCCGGGACAGGTAGAGAAAAACTGTTTTTT. Translating gives CASSLPGTGREKLFF.

The chain links TRBV28 to TRBJ1-5, with D tentatively TRBD1 (6 bases). The germline V gene encodes CDR1 MDHEN and CDR2 SYDVKM. This CDR3 contains 17 residues. The germline V and J ends were trimmed by 4 bases and 1 base, with 17 bases remaining between them. CDR3 amino acids: CASSSDRRGMSNQPQHF. Written as DNA, the CDR3 is TGTGCCAGCAGTTCAGATAGAAGGGGGATGAGCAATCAGCCCCAGCATTTT.

The chain joins TRBV5-1 to TRBJ2-5; 9 bases map to TRBD2. The CDR3 covers 16 residues. The germline CDR1 and CDR2 sequences are SGHRS and YFSETQ. V shed 0 bases and J 1 base; nucleotides not matched to a gene: 4. Here the CDR3 DNA reads TGCGCCAGCAGCTTGGGACTAGCGGTGGCCCAAGAGACCCAGTACTTC. It is translated as CASSLGLAVAQETQYF.

This clone was picked up a small number of times. Here the CDR3 reads CASRTGLRVGELFF. The CDR3 bases are TGTGCCAGTAGAACGGGCCTCAGGGTCGGGGAGCTGTTTTTT. The V and J genes are TRBV19 and TRBJ2-2; the D gene is possibly TRBD1 (5 bases). CDR1 and CDR2 (germline): LNHDA, SQIVND (reference sequence). This CDR3 has 14 residues. Trimming removed 6 bases from V and 7 bases from J, with 15 bases in between.

The rearrangement links TRBV7-6 to TRBJ1-3; TRBD1 aligns across 10 bases. The germline V gene has CDR1 SGHVS and CDR2 FNYEAQ. Trimming took 8 bases from V and 4 from J; bases not matched to a gene: 5. The CDR3 extends over 14 amino acids. CDR3 coding DNA: TGTGCCAGCGGACGACAGGGGGCCGGAAACACCATATATTTT. It codes for CASGRQGAGNTIYF.

The chain combines TRBV7-2 with TRBJ2-7; the D gene is possibly TRBD1 (6 bases). The V gene's germline CDR1 is SGHTA and CDR2 FQGNSA. V was shortened by 1 base and J by 9 bases, with 13 bases between the two germline ends. The CDR3 is 13 residues long. CDR3 amino acids: CASSLGDIIGQYF. DNA for the CDR3: TGTGCCAGCAGCTTAGGGGACATCATTGGGCAGTACTTC.